Each of the 26 T cell receptor beta chains below was sequenced from the same sample in a study of cytomegalovirus exposure and HLA in healthy donors (dated by TCRdb to 2017 to 2019). The receptor library was made with the immunoSEQ multiplex PCR assay. A mixture of 60 forward primers for TCR Vbeta segments and 13 reverse primers for TCR Jbeta segments was used in the multiplex PCR. The clones in this table, taken by TCRdb from immuneACCESS, are in-frame only. Not every clone is retained; where verified, under half of the shortfall comes from an unresolved V gene, and the cause of the rest is unknown. The sample table holds some 150,000 clones, of which more than 9.5% were seen once. The ten largest clones take up 1.8% of the sample. The sequenced sample consisted of PBMCs. These receptors originate from a man aged 50-60 years in good health and CMV-seronegative.

The chain couples TRBV7-9 to TRBJ1-3; 9 bases are shared with TRBD1. Germline CDR1 is SEHNR and CDR2 is FQNEAQ (reference sequence). The V gene end was trimmed by 5 bases and the J gene end by 2 bases; junction bases not matched to a gene: 7. The CDR3 is 16 amino acids. CDR3 DNA: TGTGCCAGCAGCGACAAAACAGGGGGCGCTGGAAACACCATATATTTT. Amino acid sequence: CASSDKTGGAGNTIYF.

The chain recombines TRBV15 with TRBJ2-5, with a possible D match to TRBD1 (5 bases). The V end was cut by 5 bases, the J end by 5 bases, with 21 bases between. Germline-derived CDR1 and CDR2 are LNHNV and YYDKDF (reference sequence). The CDR3 extends over 16 amino acids. The CDR3 spells CATSSIPWTTGETQYF. The CDR3 coding sequence is TGTGCCACCAGCTCCATCCCGTGGACAACTGGGGAGACCCAGTACTTC.

The V gene is TRBV4-1, the J gene TRBJ2-7, with D possibly TRBD2 on 5 matching bases. This CDR3 is 15 amino acids long. Trimming pared 1 base from V and 1 base from J, leaving 11 bases between. The germline V gene encodes CDR1 MGHRA and CDR2 YSYEKL. CDR3 amino acids: CASSQGLARSYEQYF. The CDR3 region has the DNA TGCGCCAGCAGCCAAGGGCTAGCTAGGTCCTACGAGCAGTACTTC.

The gene calls are TRBV19 and TRBJ2-7; 7 nucleotides align to TRBD1. CDR1 and CDR2 from the germline V gene are LNHDA and SQIVND (reference sequence). The ends lost 5 bases at V and 5 bases at J; junction bases unmatched: 9. This CDR3 comprises 14 residues. CDR3 bases: TGTGCCAGTAGTGAACAGGGGTTCCCCCACGAGCAGTACTTC. It encodes CASSEQGFPHEQYF. Combining the CDR3 with reference TRBV19 and TRBJ2-7 gives the whole variable domain DGGITQSPKYLFRKEGQNVTLSCEQNLNHDAMYWYRQDPGQGLRLIYYSQIVNDFQKGDIAEGYSVSREKKESFPLTVTSAQKNPTAFYLCASSEQGFPHEQYFGPGTRLTVT.

This clone was seen a handful of times. This chain joins TRBV10-1 and TRBJ2-1, with TRBD2 identical over 11 bases. CDR1 is WNHNN, CDR2 SYGVQD, per germline (reference sequence). CDR3 size: 16 residues. The J segment lost 4 bases and the V segment lost 6 bases, leaving 8 bases of the junction unmatched. The CDR3 DNA follows: TGCGCCAGCAGCCAGGGACTAGCGGACAAATACAATGAGCAGTTCTTC. This translates into CASSQGLADKYNEQFF.

About this clone: The germline gene is not matched at one end of the junction; a read error may be the cause. The chain joins TRBV2 to TRBJ2-7; 11 nucleotides align to TRBD1. The CDR3 contains 15 residues. The V gene's germline CDR1 is SNHLY and CDR2 FYNNEI. CDR3: CASREGTGGYYEQYF. The CDR3 coding sequence is TGTGCCAGCAGAGAAGGGACAGGGGGGTACTACGAGCAGTACTTC.

The chain couples TRBV19 to TRBJ1-5; possible D gene TRBD1, 5 bases. This CDR3 has 12 residues. Germline-derived CDR1 and CDR2 are LNHDA and SQIVND (reference sequence). CDR3 amino acids: CAGGDTYQPQHF. CDR3 bases: TGTGCGGGGGGAGACACCTATCAGCCCCAGCATTTT.

This clone has a handful of counts. The rearrangement links TRBV5-4 to TRBJ2-1; D unclear. Trimming shortened V by 5 bases and J by 0 bases, and 12 bases separated the two germline ends. Germline CDR1 reads SGHNT; CDR2 reads YYREEE (reference sequence). The CDR3 loop spans 15 amino acids. DNA of the CDR3: TGTGCCAGCAGTGACCCGCGGAGCTCCTACAATGAGCAGTTCTTC. This sequence encodes CASSDPRSSYNEQFF.

The chain has TRBV6-1 and TRBJ2-7; TRBD2 might be the D (6 bases). The CDR3 length is 15 residues. Trimming left V 4 bases short and J 3 bases short, with 16 bases between. Germline V gene sequence: CDR1 MNHNS, CDR2 SASEGT. As DNA, the CDR3 is TGTGCCAGCAGTGGCCCGGTGGGGGGAGTCTACGAGCAGTACTTC. Residues: CASSGPVGGVYEQYF.

The rearrangement uses TRBV9 and TRBJ2-3; D is perhaps TRBD1 (5 bases). There are 14 residues in the CDR3. Trimming pared 4 bases from V and 0 bases from J, leaving 9 bases between. Germline V CDR1 and CDR2: SGDLS, YYNGEE. CDR3 sequence (DNA): TGTGCCAGCAGCCTGGGGCTAAGCACAGATACGCAGTATTTT. The encoded protein is CASSLGLSTDTQYF.

This clone was detected only a few times. This chain connects TRBV5-1 to TRBJ2-5; 7 nucleotides align to TRBD2. The V gene's germline CDR1 is SGHRS and CDR2 YFSETQ. The J segment lost 4 bases and the V segment lost 0 bases, leaving 12 bases of the junction unmatched. The CDR3 loop spans 17 amino acids. The CDR3 nucleotides are TGCGCCAGCAGCTTGGGGACGGGAGGTGGGTTTGGAGAGACCCAGTACTTC. Translated, it gives CASSLGTGGGFGETQYF.

This clone has more than one count but fewer than ten. The J gene is TRBJ2-5, the V gene TRBV28; 7 bases agree with TRBD1. V lost 6 bases to trimming and J lost 3 bases; unmatched junction nucleotides: 10. The CDR3 totals 15 residues. Germline V gene data show CDR1 as MDHEN and CDR2 as SYDVKM. Here the CDR3 reads CASRPGGTDKETQYF. The CDR3 DNA sequence: TGTGCCAGCAGGCCAGGTGGGACAGACAAAGAGACCCAGTACTTC.

V gene TRBV6-1 combines with J gene TRBJ2-3; D is unresolved. The CDR3 sequence is 11 residues long. V was clipped by 10 bases and J by 1 base, with 6 bases between them. Germline V gene lookup returns CDR1 MNHNS and CDR2 SASEGT. The chain's CDR3 is CATTRTDTQYF. The CDR3 DNA is TGTGCCACCACTCGCACAGATACGCAGTATTTT.

This clone was recorded a few times. This chain connects TRBV9 to TRBJ1-3; tentative D call: TRBD1 (6 bases). Trimming pared 3 bases from V and 3 bases from J, leaving 22 bases between. From germline, CDR1 is SGDLS and CDR2 YYNGEE. The CDR3 has 18 amino acids. Here the CDR3 reads CASSATPALTGNGNTIYF. The CDR3 region has the DNA TGTGCCAGCAGCGCAACCCCCGCTCTCACAGGGAATGGAAACACCATATATTTT.

The chain employs TRBV14 and TRBJ2-1, with 7 bases fitting TRBD2. The CDR3 consists of 17 residues. Germline CDR1 and CDR2: SGHDN and FVKESK. J lost 5 bases, V lost 2 bases, and 12 bases had no gene match. The chain's CDR3 is CASSQTSSGPPNNEQFF. In DNA form, the CDR3 reads TGTGCCAGCAGCCAAACTTCTAGCGGTCCCCCAAACAATGAGCAGTTCTTC.

This sequence joins TRBV5-1 and TRBJ1-2; weak D call: TRBD1 (6 bases). CDR3 length: 14 amino acids. Looked up from germline, CDR1 is SGHRS and CDR2 is YFSETQ. The V end was cut by 1 base, the J end by 6 bases, with 13 bases between. CDR3 protein: CASSLNTGNHGYTF. The CDR3 DNA reads as TGCGCCAGCAGCTTGAATACAGGGAACCATGGCTACACCTTC.

This clone came up a few times. The chain is built from TRBV20-1 and TRBJ1-1, with no clear D. The CDR3 sequence is 9 residues long. V was pared by 8 bases and J by 4 bases, with 5 bases between. Germline CDR1 is DFQATT and CDR2 is SNEGSKA (reference sequence). The CDR3 region is CSYSTEAFF. The CDR3 nucleotides read TGCAGTTATTCCACTGAAGCTTTCTTT.

The rearrangement joins TRBV6-5 to TRBJ1-2, with a tentative D call TRBD1 (5 bases). Germline-derived CDR1 and CDR2 are MNHEY and SVGAGI. CDR3 length equals 13 residues. The V end was cut by 2 bases, the J end by 8 bases, with 12 bases between. The chain's CDR3 is CASSYTRQGGYTF. In DNA form, the CDR3 reads TGTGCCAGCAGTTACACCCGCCAGGGAGGCTACACCTTC.

The chain is built from TRBV2 and TRBJ2-7, with 8 positions matching TRBD2. With 6 bases clipped from V and 4 bases from J, the junction kept 8 bases outside the gene matches. Germline CDR1 SNHLY, CDR2 FYNNEI. The CDR3 extends over 14 amino acids. The CDR3, as DNA: TGTGCCAGCAGCGGAACCGGGACTAGGTACGAGCAGTACTTC. As protein: CASSGTGTRYEQYF.

A few counts support this clone. J is TRBJ2-7 and V is TRBV11-2, with D maybe TRBD1 (5 bases). The V gene's germline CDR1 is SGHAT and CDR2 FQNNGV. The germline V and J ends were trimmed by 1 base and 6 bases, with 16 bases remaining between them. This CDR3 spans 15 amino acids. The CDR3 region is CASSLARGIVGEQYF. CDR3 DNA: TGTGCCAGCAGCTTAGCTAGGGGAATTGTAGGCGAGCAGTACTTC.

The rearrangement uses TRBV9 and TRBJ1-4; TRBD1 aligns across 7 bases. CDR3 size: 15 residues. Germline V gives CDR1 SGDLS, CDR2 YYNGEE. With 4 bases clipped from V and 5 bases from J, the junction kept 8 bases outside the gene matches. This CDR3 is CASSSTGFENEKLFF. For the CDR3, the DNA is TGTGCCAGCAGCTCGACAGGGTTTGAGAATGAAAAACTGTTTTTT.

This clone was observed a few times. The chain recombines TRBV6-5 with TRBJ1-5, with 10 nucleotides matching TRBD1. This CDR3 contains 15 residues. Germline V gives CDR1 MNHEY, CDR2 SVGAGI. V lost 5 bases, J lost 3 bases, and 4 bases stayed unmatched. CDR3 sequence: CASSKTGGYNQPQHF. DNA for the CDR3: TGTGCCAGCAGTAAGACAGGGGGCTACAATCAGCCCCAGCATTTT.

V and J are TRBV5-1 and TRBJ2-2; 10 bases align to TRBD2. Trimming took 4 bases from V and 1 from J; bases not matched to a gene: 1. Germline values: CDR1 SGHRS, CDR2 YFSETQ. The CDR3 loop spans 15 amino acids. Here the CDR3 DNA reads TGCGCCAGCAGCGCTAGCGGGAGGAACACCGGGGAGCTGTTTTTT. Its translation: CASSASGRNTGELFF.

The V call is TRBV5-8, the J call TRBJ2-5, with D uncertain. V dropped 3 bases and J dropped 0 bases, with 12 bases sitting between them. The CDR3 covers 15 residues. Germline CDR1 reads SGHTS; CDR2 reads YDEGEE. DNA for the CDR3: TGTGCCAGCAGCTCGGGTCCTAGGTACCAAGAGACCCAGTACTTC. Translating it yields CASSSGPRYQETQYF.

V gene TRBV7-3 combines with J gene TRBJ1-3, with D tentatively TRBD1 (6 bases). Trimming left V 5 bases short and J 3 bases short, with 11 bases between. In germline, CDR1 is SGHTA, CDR2 FQGTGA. The CDR3 loop spans 14 amino acids. Here the CDR3 reads CASSRGGSGNTIYF. The DNA for the CDR3 is TGTGCCAGCAGCCGAGGGGGAAGTGGAAACACCATATATTTT.

In this sample, this clone turned up a few times. The chain uses TRBV10-3 and TRBJ1-2; TRBD1 might be the D (6 bases). Germline-derived CDR1 and CDR2 are ENHRY and SYGVKD. The CDR3 is made up of 15 amino acids. Trimming took off 3 bases at V and 5 bases at J, with 16 bases between the two ends. The CDR3 region is CAISDQGHRGYGYTF. The CDR3 DNA reads as TGTGCCATCAGTGACCAGGGACATCGAGGGTATGGCTACACCTTC.